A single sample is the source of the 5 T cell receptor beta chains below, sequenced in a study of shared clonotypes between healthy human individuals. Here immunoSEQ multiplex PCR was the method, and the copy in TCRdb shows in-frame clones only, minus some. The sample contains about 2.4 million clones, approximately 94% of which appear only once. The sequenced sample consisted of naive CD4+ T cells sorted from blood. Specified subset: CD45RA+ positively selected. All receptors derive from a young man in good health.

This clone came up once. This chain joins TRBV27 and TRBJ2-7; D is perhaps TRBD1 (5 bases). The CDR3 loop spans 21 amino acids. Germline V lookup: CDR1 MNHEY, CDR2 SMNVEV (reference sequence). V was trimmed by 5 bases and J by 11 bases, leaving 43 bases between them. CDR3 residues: CASSPQGPPDVLLPRIWDEYF. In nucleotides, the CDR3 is TGTGCCAGCAGTCCTCAGGGCCCGCCGGACGTCCTACTACCAAGGATTTGGGATGAGTACTTC.

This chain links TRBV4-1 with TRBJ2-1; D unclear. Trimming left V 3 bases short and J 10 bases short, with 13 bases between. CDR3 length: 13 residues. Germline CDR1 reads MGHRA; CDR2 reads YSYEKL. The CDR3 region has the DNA TGCGCCAGCAGCCATCTTCTAGTCTGGGAGCAGTTCTTC. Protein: CASSHLLVWEQFF.

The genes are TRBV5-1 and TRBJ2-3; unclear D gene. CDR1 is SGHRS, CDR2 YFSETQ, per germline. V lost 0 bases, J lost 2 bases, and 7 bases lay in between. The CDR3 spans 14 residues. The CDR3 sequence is CASSLGIVTDTQYF. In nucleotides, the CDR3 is TGCGCCAGCAGCTTGGGCATAGTCACAGATACGCAGTATTTT.

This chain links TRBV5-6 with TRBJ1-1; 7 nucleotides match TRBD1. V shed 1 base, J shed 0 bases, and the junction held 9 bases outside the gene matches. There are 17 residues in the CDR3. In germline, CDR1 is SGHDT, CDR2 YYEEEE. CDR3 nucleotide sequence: TGTGCCAGCAGCTTGTATAGGACAGGCTATTTGAACACTGAAGCTTTCTTT. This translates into CASSLYRTGYLNTEAFF.

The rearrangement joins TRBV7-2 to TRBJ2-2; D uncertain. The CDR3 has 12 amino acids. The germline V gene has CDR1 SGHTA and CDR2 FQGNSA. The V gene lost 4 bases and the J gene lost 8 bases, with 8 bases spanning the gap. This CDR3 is CASSSELGELFF. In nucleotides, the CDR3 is TGTGCCAGCAGCTCCGAGTTAGGGGAGCTGTTTTTT.